These 26 T cell receptor beta chains share one sample of origin, sequenced in a study of cytomegalovirus exposure and HLA in healthy donors. The PCR had 60 Vbeta and 13 Jbeta primers. Profiled with immunoSEQ multiplex PCR; TCRdb holds only in-frame clones, not every one. This repertoire shows under 200,000 clones, 75% to 90% found once; its top ten account for 0.31%. Sequencing used PBMCs. The receptors stem from a young woman in good health and CMV-seronegative.

The V gene is TRBV10-2, the J gene TRBJ1-1, with 8 nucleotides matching TRBD1. CDR1 WSHSY and CDR2 SAAADI come from the germline V gene. The CDR3 loop spans 15 amino acids. V lost 2 bases to trimming and J lost 4 bases; unmatched junction nucleotides: 6. CDR3 amino acids: CASSETDRGGTEAFF. CDR3 in DNA: TGCGCCAGCAGTGAGACTGACAGGGGTGGCACTGAAGCTTTCTTT.

J is TRBJ2-2 and V is TRBV4-1, with D possibly being TRBD2 (6 bases). The germline CDR1 and CDR2 sequences are MGHRA and YSYEKL. V lost 4 bases to trimming and J lost 7 bases, with 10 bases between them. CDR3 length equals 13 residues. The chain's CDR3 is CASSPVSGGELFF. The CDR3 region has the DNA TGCGCCAGCAGCCCCGTTAGCGGCGGGGAGCTGTTTTTT.

This clone was detected only a few times. The V gene is TRBV7-9, the J gene TRBJ1-2, with D perhaps matching TRBD1 (6 bases). The germline V gene encodes CDR1 SEHNR and CDR2 FQNEAQ (reference sequence). Trimming removed 1 base from V and 3 bases from J, with 6 bases in between. The CDR3 extends over 13 amino acids. CDR3 in amino acids: CASSLEGDYGYTF. The CDR3 DNA sequence: TGTGCCAGCAGCTTAGAGGGGGACTATGGCTACACCTTC.

This clone was counted a few times. J is TRBJ1-5 and V is TRBV6-5, with unresolved D. Per germline, CDR1 MNHEY and CDR2 SVGAGI. V dropped 0 bases and J dropped 5 bases, with 11 bases sitting between them. This CDR3 is 15 amino acids long. Here the CDR3 DNA reads TGTGCCAGCAGTTACTCGAAGACCGCGGATCAGCCCCAGCATTTT. Translation: CASSYSKTADQPQHF.

The chain couples TRBV20-1 to TRBJ1-1, with no clear D. The CDR3 is made up of 11 amino acids. Germline V lookup: CDR1 DFQATT, CDR2 SNEGSKA (reference sequence). The ends were cut back, 6 bases at V and 3 bases at J, with 8 bases in the middle. The CDR3 DNA sequence: TGCAGTGCATTCCTTCACACTGAAGCTTTCTTT. Its translation is CSAFLHTEAFF.

The V call is TRBV5-1, the J call TRBJ2-5; 8 bases agree with TRBD1. CDR1 and CDR2 (germline): SGHRS, YFSETQ. The length of the CDR3 is 15 residues. V trimming: 0 bases; J trimming: 1 base; junction bases outside the gene matches: 2. The CDR3 DNA follows: TGCGCCAGCAGCTTGGGGACAGGGTTCCAAGAGACCCAGTACTTC. It is translated as CASSLGTGFQETQYF.

The V call is TRBV29-1, the J call TRBJ2-3; 15 positions agree with TRBD2. Germline V gene data show CDR1 as SQVTM and CDR2 as ANQGSEA. The CDR3 consists of 14 residues. V lost 6 bases and J lost 4; bases outside the gene matches: 2. CDR3 sequence reads: CSVGTSGGPDTQYF. In DNA form, the CDR3 reads TGCAGCGTGGGGACTAGCGGGGGGCCAGATACGCAGTATTTT.

V and J are TRBV29-1 and TRBJ2-5, with a possible D match to TRBD1 (6 bases). The germline V and J ends were trimmed by 1 base and 5 bases, with 23 bases remaining between them. This CDR3 is 17 amino acids long. Per the germline V gene, CDR1 is SQVTM and CDR2 is ANQGSEA. In DNA form, the CDR3 reads TGCAGCGTTGAAGGGGCTTTGGGCAGGGGAAGTCCGGAGACCCAGTACTTC. Protein sequence: CSVEGALGRGSPETQYF.

The V and J genes are TRBV6-1 and TRBJ2-2; 7 bases map to TRBD1. The CDR3 covers 15 residues. Germline V lookup: CDR1 MNHNS, CDR2 SASEGT. V lost 6 bases, J lost 0 bases, and 4 bases stayed unmatched. CDR3 DNA: TGTGCCAGCAGCTTACAGGGGCCGAACACCGGGGAGCTGTTTTTT. Encoded protein: CASSLQGPNTGELFF.

This clone occurred once. The genes are TRBV5-1 and TRBJ2-3; 7 bases align to TRBD2. The CDR3 runs to 17 residues. J gave up 2 bases and V 0 bases, and 9 bases lay outside the gene matches. Germline CDR1 is SGHRS and CDR2 is YFSETQ. The CDR3 loop reads CASSLETLAGDTDTQYF. DNA for the CDR3: TGCGCCAGCAGCTTGGAAACTTTAGCGGGCGACACAGATACGCAGTATTTT.

Turning to this clone: The sample holds other DNA sequences that translate to the same CDR3. V gene TRBV6-5 combines with J gene TRBJ2-7; TRBD2 matches 8 bases. Per germline, CDR1 MNHEY and CDR2 SVGAGI. The CDR3 is 15 residues long. V shed 0 bases and J 3 bases; nucleotides not matched to a gene: 4. CDR3: CASSYSWREDYEQYF. The CDR3 DNA sequence: TGTGCCAGCAGTTACTCGTGGCGGGAGGACTACGAGCAGTACTTC.

The chain uses TRBV18 and TRBJ2-7; possibly TRBD2 for D (5 bases). Deletions cut 5 bases from V and 3 bases from J, with 8 bases between. Germline assignment: CDR1 KGHSH and CDR2 LQKENI. There are 12 residues in the CDR3. CDR3 protein: CASSNRDYEQYF. CDR3 bases: TGTGCCAGCTCAAACCGGGACTACGAGCAGTACTTC.

This clone appeared a few times. The chain joins TRBV18 to TRBJ2-1; TRBD2 might be the D (6 bases). V was cut by 2 bases and J by 4 bases, with 15 bases left in between. The germline V gene encodes CDR1 KGHSH and CDR2 LQKENI. CDR3 length equals 16 residues. CDR3 DNA: TGTGCCAGCTCACCATTGGAGGGACTGTTGTACAATGAGCAGTTCTTC. Encoded protein: CASSPLEGLLYNEQFF.

This clone was picked up one time. The chain uses TRBV6-1 and TRBJ2-3, with 11 bases identical to TRBD2. This CDR3 is built from 13 residues. Germline CDR1 and CDR2: MNHNS and SASEGT. V was pared by 8 bases and J by 3 bases, with 1 base of the junction left unmatched. The CDR3 spells CASWTSGTDTQYF. In DNA, the CDR3 is TGTGCCAGCTGGACTAGCGGGACAGATACGCAGTATTTT.

The gene calls are TRBV9 and TRBJ1-3; 9 bases map to TRBD1. The CDR3 sequence is 16 residues long. Germline CDR1 and CDR2: SGDLS and YYNGEE. V was pared by 4 bases and J by 0 bases, with 5 bases of the junction left unmatched. The DNA of the CDR3 is TGTGCCAGCAGCCCACAGGGGGCAAACTCTGGAAACACCATATATTTT. This gives the protein CASSPQGANSGNTIYF. Full variable domain (remainder filled in from reference TRBV9 and TRBJ1-3): DSGVTQTPKHLITATGQRVTLRCSPRSGDLSVYWYQQSLDQGLQFLIQYYNGEERAKGNILERFSAQQFPDLHSELNLSSLELGDSALYFCASSPQGANSGNTIYFGEGSWLTVV.

The genes are TRBV15 and TRBJ1-2; D call uncertain. The CDR3 consists of 15 residues. Trimming cost V 6 bases and J 4 bases, with 18 bases left between them. The germline V gene encodes CDR1 LNHNV and CDR2 YYDKDF (reference sequence). The DNA of the CDR3 is TGTGCCACCAGTGATGGCTTCGCTCGGGGCTATGGCTACACCTTC. As protein: CATSDGFARGYGYTF.

The chain employs TRBV6-5 and TRBJ2-7; TRBD1 aligns across 10 bases. Germline V CDR1 and CDR2: MNHEY, SVGAGI. The CDR3 consists of 13 residues. Trimming took 6 bases from V and 5 from J; bases not matched to a gene: 4. The CDR3 coding sequence is TGTGCCAGCAGAAGGGGACAGGGGAACGAGCAGTACTTC. It translates to CASRRGQGNEQYF.

This sequence joins TRBV9 and TRBJ1-1, with D tentatively TRBD1 (5 bases). CDR1 and CDR2 from the germline V gene are SGDLS and YYNGEE. The V end was cut by 0 bases, the J end by 1 base, with 22 bases between. There are 19 residues in the CDR3. The CDR3 DNA follows: TGTGCCAGCAGCGTAGTCGTAGATGGGGCTAAAACCCCGAACACTGAAGCTTTCTTT. Amino acids: CASSVVVDGAKTPNTEAFF.

V is TRBV5-8 and J is TRBJ2-7, with 8 bases lining up with TRBD2. Germline CDR1 and CDR2: SGHTS and YDEGEE. This CDR3 has 15 residues. With 2 bases clipped from V and 4 bases from J, the junction kept 8 bases outside the gene matches. CDR3 in amino acids: CASSFYGRAGYEQYF. CDR3 DNA sequence: TGTGCCAGCAGCTTCTACGGGAGGGCCGGATACGAGCAGTACTTC.

V and J are TRBV30 and TRBJ1-4, with D possibly being TRBD1 (5 bases). With 2 bases removed from V and 8 bases from J, the gap between germline ends came to 9 bases. This CDR3 comprises 12 residues. The germline gives CDR1 GTSNPN, CDR2 SVGIG (reference sequence). For the CDR3, the DNA is TGTGCCTGGAGTCAGGAGGGGGAAAAACTGTTTTTT. Its protein product is CAWSQEGEKLFF.

The rearrangement joins TRBV7-8 to TRBJ1-5; no clear D. Germline V CDR1 and CDR2: SGHVS, FQNEAQ. Trimming removed 5 bases at V and 7 bases at J, with 15 bases between. The CDR3 extends over 14 amino acids. This chain's CDR3 is CASSPWRGKQPQHF. The CDR3 DNA is TGTGCCAGCAGCCCCTGGCGGGGAAAGCAGCCCCAGCATTTT.

The sample holds a few counts of this clone. This chain links TRBV20-1 with TRBJ1-4; D remains ambiguous. The CDR3 is 11 residues long. The germline V gene has CDR1 DFQATT and CDR2 SNEGSKA (reference sequence). CDR3 amino acids: CGSIHNEKLFF. The DNA for the CDR3 is TGCGGCTCGATCCACAATGAAAAACTGTTTTTT.

This sequence joins TRBV5-1 and TRBJ2-3; D is possibly TRBD1 (5 bases). Trimming left V 2 bases short and J 2 bases short, with 12 bases between. The germline gives CDR1 SGHRS, CDR2 YFSETQ. This CDR3 region has 15 residues. CDR3: CASSLGQGNTDTQYF. CDR3 bases: TGCGCCAGCAGCTTAGGGCAGGGCAACACAGATACGCAGTATTTT.

This clone occurred once. The V call is TRBV14, the J call TRBJ2-2; no clear D. The CDR3 loop spans 15 amino acids. Trimming took 1 base from V and 5 from J, leaving 11 bases between them. Germline V lookup: CDR1 SGHDN, CDR2 FVKESK. CDR3 in amino acids: CASSQVTVPTGELFF. The DNA for the CDR3 is TGTGCCAGCAGCCAAGTAACGGTCCCTACCGGGGAGCTGTTTTTT.

The chain has TRBV9 and TRBJ1-2, with D possibly matching TRBD1 (5 bases). CDR3 length: 16 amino acids. CDR1 is SGDLS and CDR2 is YYNGEE in the germline V gene. Trimming left V 0 bases short and J 8 bases short, with 20 bases between. The CDR3 protein is CASSVGERRDLGGYTF. In nucleotides, the CDR3 is TGTGCCAGCAGCGTAGGCGAGCGGAGGGACCTAGGGGGCTACACCTTC.

This sequence joins TRBV2 and TRBJ2-5; no definite D call. The germline V gene has CDR1 SNHLY and CDR2 FYNNEI. The CDR3 totals 13 residues. Between the trimmed V and J ends, which lost 8 bases and 2 bases, there was a span of 12 bases. CDR3 bases: TGTGCCAGCGTTATTCAACTTCAAGAGACCCAGTACTTC. Its protein is CASVIQLQETQYF.